This is a list of T cell receptor beta chains from one sample in a study of blood T cell repertoires in COVID-19. The repertoire was sequenced with immunoSEQ multiplex PCR; TCRdb's copy has only in-frame clones and lacks some. The top ten hold around 29% of the sample, which has just under 85,000 clones, over 80% seen once. The sequencing input was peripheral blood. These receptors all come from a woman aged 80 or older with acute or convalescent COVID-19. Each CDR3 is given with its conserved first and last residue. A D gene is named only where the DNA matches it firmly. Clone size is shown for a subset of rows, as once, few, many or a class of expanded clone.

.,TRBJ1-3,TRBV28,.,CASSLSVSGNTIYF,TGTGCCAGCAGTTTATCGGTCTCTGGAAACACCATATATTTT
TRBD1,TRBJ2-1,TRBV27,.,CASRSGTGSSYNEQFF,TGTGCCAGCAGGTCCGGGACAGGAAGCTCCTACAATGAGCAGTTCTTC
TRBD1,TRBJ1-1,TRBV2,.,CASRRGQGKAFF,TGTGCCAGCAGACGGGGACAGGGAAAAGCTTTCTTT
TRBD1,TRBJ2-7,TRBV27,.,CASSSSRDRERYF,TGTGCCAGCAGTTCGTCCCGGGACAGGGAACGGTACTTC
.,TRBJ1-5,TRBV19,.,CASSIISSPNTQPQHF,TGTGCCAGTAGTATTATCAGTAGCCCTAATACCCAGCCCCAGCATTTT
.,TRBJ2-3,TRBV24-1,.,CATSDWEDSTDTQYF,TGTGCCACCAGTGATTGGGAGGATAGCACAGATACGCAGTATTTT
TRBD2,TRBJ2-3,TRBV30,.,CAWSAKTSLPGDTQYF,TGTGCCTGGAGTGCCAAGACTAGCCTACCAGGGGATACGCAGTATTTT
.,TRBJ1-2,TRBV27,.,CASSLRESGNYGYTF,TGTGCCAGCAGTTTAAGGGAATCAGGGAACTATGGCTACACCTTC
.,TRBJ1-4,TRBV18,.,CASSPRERTNEKLFF,TGTGCCAGCTCACCTCGGGAGAGAACTAATGAAAAACTGTTTTTT
.,TRBJ1-4,TRBV6-5,.,CASRGHLTNEKLFF,TGTGCCAGCAGGGGACATCTAACTAATGAAAAACTGTTTTTT
TRBD1,TRBJ2-1,TRBV10-3,.,CASAQGAGNNEQFF,TGTGCCAGCGCACAGGGGGCAGGAAACAATGAGCAGTTCTTC
.,TRBJ1-5,TRBV18,few,CASSSGSGNQPQHF,TGTGCCAGCTCATCAGGGTCTGGCAATCAGCCCCAGCATTTT
TRBD1,TRBJ1-1,TRBV4-3,.,CASSPGGLGAFF,TGCGCCAGCAGCCCAGGGGGCTTGGGAGCTTTCTTT
TRBD2,TRBJ2-3,TRBV6-2/TRBV6-3,.,CASSYSSALAGRGTDTQYF,TGTGCCAGCAGTTACTCGTCAGCATTAGCGGGCCGAGGTACAGATACGCAGTATTTT
TRBD2,TRBJ2-3,TRBV28,.,CASIFGTSGTDTQYF,TGTGCCAGCATTTTCGGGACTAGCGGGACAGATACGCAGTATTTT
.,TRBJ2-3,TRBV5-1,.,CASSLIPGDTQYF,TGCGCCAGCAGCTTAATCCCCGGGGATACGCAGTATTTT
TRBD2,TRBJ2-4,TRBV5-5,.,CASSGAGTSGQNIQYF,TGTGCCAGCAGCGGGGCCGGGACTAGCGGCCAAAACATTCAGTACTTC
.,TRBJ2-3,TRBV18,.,CASSLARTDTQYF,TGTGCCAGCTCATTGGCCCGCACAGATACGCAGTATTTT
TRBD1,TRBJ2-7,TRBV5-4,.,CASSLGTGGYEQYF,TGTGCCAGCAGCTTGGGGACAGGGGGCTACGAGCAGTACTTC
.,TRBJ2-7,TRBV6-2/TRBV6-3,.,CASSRTWIYEQYF,TGTGCCAGCAGCCGGACTTGGATCTACGAGCAGTACTTC
TRBD2,TRBJ2-5,TRBV2,.,CASSATGLAGGEYF,TGTGCCAGCAGTGCAACGGGACTAGCGGGGGGGGAGTACTTC
TRBD2,TRBJ2-7,TRBV4-1,.,CASSQVAGGPFNEQYF,TGCGCCAGCAGCCAAGTTGCGGGAGGCCCTTTTAACGAGCAGTACTTC
.,TRBJ1-2,TRBV5-1,.,CASSLGTVYGYTF,TGCGCCAGCAGCTTGGGGACAGTCTATGGCTACACCTTC
.,TRBJ2-5,TRBV5-1,.,CASSFGAEETQYF,TGCGCCAGCAGCTTTGGGGCGGAAGAGACCCAGTACTTC
.,TRBJ2-2,TRBV5-1,.,CASSLDSVNTGELFF,TGCGCCAGCAGCTTGGATAGCGTAAACACCGGGGAGCTGTTTTTT
TRBD2,TRBJ2-1,TRBV3-1/TRBV3-2,.,CASSQDLGTGFLAGGIEQFF,TGTGCCAGCAGCCAAGACCTGGGGACAGGATTTCTAGCGGGAGGAATTGAGCAGTTCTTC
.,TRBJ2-2,TRBV19,.,CATRWGGATGELFF,TGTGCCACCCGATGGGGGGGGGCAACCGGGGAGCTGTTTTTT
.,TRBJ2-4,TRBV6-5,few,CASSSWDTQNIQYF,TGTGCCAGCAGTTCTTGGGACACCCAAAACATTCAGTACTTC
.,TRBJ2-4,TRBV11-3,.,CASSPRTAGGIQYF,TGTGCCAGCAGCCCCAGGACCGCCGGGGGCATTCAGTACTTC
.,TRBJ2-1,TRBV21-1,.,CASSKGILRDWDANEQFF,TGTGCCAGCAGCAAAGGAATTTTGCGGGACTGGGACGCGAATGAGCAGTTCTTC
.,TRBJ1-2,TRBV29-1,.,CSVEMGQGGYGYTF,TGCAGCGTTGAAATGGGCCAGGGAGGCTACGGCTACACCTTC
.,TRBJ2-1,TRBV9,.,CASSVLGGRENEQFF,TGTGCCAGCAGCGTACTGGGGGGAAGGGAAAATGAGCAGTTCTTC
TRBD2,TRBJ2-5,TRBV6-1,.,CASSEESSGETQYF,TGTGCCAGCAGTGAAGAGTCTAGCGGGGAGACCCAGTACTTC
TRBD1,TRBJ2-1,TRBV7-2,.,CASSPQGGANNEQFF,TGTGCCAGCAGCCCCCAAGGGGGCGCGAACAATGAGCAGTTCTTC
TRBD1,TRBJ1-2,TRBV6-5,few,CASSSGTASNYGYTF,TGTGCCAGCAGCTCCGGGACAGCGTCTAACTATGGCTACACCTTC
.,TRBJ2-2,TRBV5-5,many,CASRLPGHDTGELFF,TGTGCCAGCAGGCTCCCGGGACACGACACCGGGGAGCTGTTTTTT
.,TRBJ2-7,TRBV5-6,.,CASSSGSWDEQYF,TGTGCCAGCAGCTCCGGGAGCTGGGACGAGCAGTACTTC
.,TRBJ2-1,TRBV11-3,.,CASSLRVNEQFF,TGTGCCAGCAGCCTCAGGGTCAATGAGCAGTTCTTC
TRBD1,TRBJ2-7,TRBV6-2/TRBV6-3,.,CASSYAGQGYEQYF,TGTGCCAGCAGTTATGCCGGACAGGGCTACGAGCAGTACTTC
TRBD2,TRBJ2-4,TRBV28,.,CASSQDSGRKNIQYF,TGTGCCAGCAGTCAGGATAGCGGGAGGAAAAACATTCAGTACTTC
TRBD2,TRBJ2-1,TRBV19,once,CASSNLAGLYNEQFF,TGTGCCAGTAGTAATCTAGCGGGCCTCTACAATGAGCAGTTCTTC
.,TRBJ2-1,TRBV3-1/TRBV3-2,.,CASSPRLAAEINNEQFF,TGTGCCAGCAGCCCTCGCCTTGCGGCCGAGATTAACAATGAGCAGTTCTTC
.,TRBJ2-2,TRBV6-5,.,CASTLDRSNGELFF,TGTGCCAGCACCCTAGACCGATCCAACGGGGAGCTGTTTTTT
TRBD1,TRBJ2-4,TRBV19,.,CASSGGPTGFNIQYF,TGTGCCAGTAGTGGGGGCCCGACAGGGTTTAACATTCAGTACTTC
.,TRBJ1-5,TRBV12-3/TRBV12-4,.,CASSLGQHQPQHF,TGTGCCAGCAGTTTAGGACAGCATCAGCCCCAGCATTTT
TRBD1,TRBJ1-2,TRBV7-9,.,CASSLADRDSGYGYTF,TGTGCCAGCAGCTTAGCTGACAGGGACAGTGGCTATGGCTACACCTTC
TRBD2,TRBJ2-7,TRBV23-1,.,CASSQLGLAGGRKCEQYF,TGCGCCAGCAGTCAATTGGGACTAGCGGGAGGGCGGAAGTGCGAGCAGTACTTC
TRBD2,TRBJ2-2,TRBV7-2,.,CASSLARLAGTGELFF,TGTGCCAGCAGCTTAGCGCGGCTAGCGGGAACCGGGGAGCTGTTTTTT
.,TRBJ1-2,TRBV12-3/TRBV12-4,few,CASTTPGYYGYTF,TGTGCCAGCACCACCCCAGGGTACTATGGCTACACCTTC
.,TRBJ2-3,TRBV7-9,.,CAGGETSTDTQYF,TGTGCAGGTGGGGAGACTAGCACAGATACGCAGTATTTT
TRBD1,TRBJ1-4,TRBV5-5,.,CASSYGQGADEKLFF,TGTGCCAGCAGCTACGGACAGGGGGCTGATGAAAAACTGTTTTTT
.,TRBJ1-2,TRBV7-9,.,CASRQTDNYGYTF,TGTGCCAGCAGGCAAACAGATAACTATGGCTACACCTTC
TRBD2,TRBJ2-5,TRBV5-6,.,CASSSPGGRKTQYF,TGTGCCAGCAGCTCCCCGGGAGGGCGGAAGACCCAGTACTTC
TRBD2,TRBJ2-5,TRBV27,.,CASSPGEGPWETQYF,TGTGCCAGCAGTCCGGGGGAGGGGCCGTGGGAGACCCAGTACTTC
TRBD2,TRBJ2-7,TRBV4-1,.,CASSHPTSGRREQYF,TGCGCCAGCAGCCATCCGACTAGCGGGAGACGTGAGCAGTACTTC